One sample yielded the 3 T cell receptor beta chains listed below, sequenced in a study of T cells in Graves' hyperthyroidism and ophthalmopathy. Amplified TCR beta CDR3 regions came from RNA transcripts. With the HTBI primer set, the TCR CDR3 went through a first round of RT-PCR. TCRdb re-analysed the multiplex PCR reads in MiXCR, keeping a single row per CDR3 protein. The sample has about 570,000 distinct CDR3 sequences; roughly 46% are singletons. Source material: peripheral blood or thyroid tissue (not recorded which). These receptors came from an adult woman with Graves' disease, either hyperthyroidism or ophthalmopathy (not recorded which).

The chain uses TRBV19 and TRBJ1-5, with 9 positions matching TRBD1. Unmatched junction bases numbered 13, after V lost 5 bases and J lost 11 bases. In germline, CDR1 is LNHDA, CDR2 SQIVND (reference sequence). The CDR3 spans 15 residues. Written as DNA, the CDR3 is TGTGCCAGTAGTCCTGGGACAGGGCATACAGAGACCCAGCATTTT. This gives the protein CASSPGTGHTETQHF.

This clonotype was detected many times. The chain uses TRBV7-9 and TRBJ2-7; tentative D call: TRBD1 (5 bases). Trimming shortened V by 4 bases and J by 4 bases, and 20 bases separated the two germline ends. The germline gives CDR1 SEHNR, CDR2 FQNEAQ (reference sequence). The CDR3 spans 16 residues. The CDR3 nucleotides are TGTGCCAGCAGCTCGGGCAGGGTATGGGGCTTTTACGAGCAGTACTTC. Encoded protein: CASSSGRVWGFYEQYF.

There are many counts of this clonotype. V usage is TRBV7-3 and J usage is TRBJ2-2; D gene ambiguous. This CDR3 region has 13 residues. V lost 4 bases, J lost 7 bases, and 10 bases lay in between. Germline lookup yields CDR1 SGHTA and CDR2 FQGTGA. As DNA, the CDR3 is TGTGCCAGCAGCTCCGGATCGGGCGGGGAGCTGTTTTTT. Its protein product is CASSSGSGGELFF.